Shown below are 8 T cell receptor beta chains from a single sample sequenced in a study of blood T cell repertoires in COVID-19. Produced via immunoSEQ multiplex PCR; TCRdb's table is partial and in-frame only. The repertoire holds hundreds of thousands of clones, with around 85% as singletons. The sequencing sample was made of peripheral blood. All receptors come from a woman older than 75 with acute or convalescent COVID-19.

The chain has TRBV5-5 and TRBJ1-4; no definite D call. Germline V gene lookup returns CDR1 SGHKS and CDR2 YYEKEE (reference sequence). Trimming removed 1 base at V and 0 bases at J, with 4 bases between. The CDR3 is 14 residues long. The CDR3 nucleotides are TGTGCCAGCAGCTTGATAGCAACTAATGAAAAACTGTTTTTT. It yields the protein CASSLIATNEKLFF.

This sequence joins TRBV5-1 and TRBJ2-6; 13 bases agree with TRBD2. Germline V gene lookup returns CDR1 SGHRS and CDR2 YFSETQ. The V gene end was trimmed by 4 bases and the J gene end by 0 bases; junction bases not matched to a gene: 7. This CDR3 spans 19 amino acids. Written as DNA, the CDR3 is TGCGCCAGCAGCGAAATACTAGCGGGAGGGCCCTCTGGGGCCAACGTCCTGACTTTC. Translated: CASSEILAGGPSGANVLTF.

This clone was seen only a few times. CDR3 amino acids: CASSLAAGGNTEAFF. The DNA of the CDR3 is TGCGCCAGCAGCCTGGCTGCAGGGGGGAACACTGAAGCTTTCTTT. The gene calls are TRBV4-1 and TRBJ1-1; 7 positions match TRBD1. J was trimmed by 1 base and V by 4 bases; bases with no gene match: 6. Germline CDR1 is MGHRA and CDR2 is YSYEKL. CDR3 size: 15 residues.

This sequence joins TRBV7-9 and TRBJ2-7; 8 bases agree with TRBD1. Germline-derived CDR1 and CDR2 are SEHNR and FQNEAQ (reference sequence). The CDR3 has 13 amino acids. J gave up 6 bases and V 3 bases, and 4 bases lay outside the gene matches. CDR3 loop: CASSFQTGGEQYF. The CDR3 bases are TGTGCCAGCAGCTTTCAAACAGGGGGCGAGCAGTACTTC.

This clone was detected only a few times. This rearrangement joins TRBV5-1 to TRBJ2-6; possibly TRBD1 for D (6 bases). The CDR3 covers 19 residues. Between the trimmed V and J ends, which lost 0 bases and 0 bases, there was a span of 16 bases. Germline V gives CDR1 SGHRS, CDR2 YFSETQ. The CDR3 loop is CASSLAPGALSSGANVLTF. In nucleotides, the CDR3 is TGCGCCAGCAGCTTGGCCCCAGGGGCGCTTAGCTCTGGGGCCAACGTCCTGACTTTC.

This chain joins TRBV6-2 or TRBV6-3 and TRBJ1-2; D gene unclear. Per the germline V gene, CDR1 is MNHEY and CDR2 is SVGEGT. The CDR3 consists of 13 residues. The V end lost 6 bases, the J end lost 6 bases, and 14 bases lay between the germline ends. In nucleotides, the CDR3 is TGTGCCAGCAGCCTGCGGCCCATCGATGGCTACACCTTC. This encodes CASSLRPIDGYTF.

The CDR3 coding sequence is TGTGCCAGCAGCCGAGACACAGAGATCCTCTCCTACGAGCAGTACTTC. It yields the protein CASSRDTEILSYEQYF. The chain recombines TRBV4-2 with TRBJ2-7; D uncertain. The germline CDR1 and CDR2 sequences are LGHNA and YNFKEQ. The CDR3 has 16 amino acids. Trimming pared 4 bases from V and 0 bases from J, leaving 16 bases between.

The chain couples TRBV4-1 to TRBJ2-1, with 8 bases matching TRBD1. Germline CDR1 reads MGHRA; CDR2 reads YSYEKL. This CDR3 region has 13 residues. The V segment lost 6 bases and the J segment 6 bases; nucleotides outside the gene matches: 4. The chain's CDR3 is CASRPQGVNEQFF. The CDR3 DNA reads TGCGCCAGCAGACCACAGGGGGTCAATGAGCAGTTCTTC.